These 21 T cell receptor beta chains were sequenced from one sample in a study of T cell responses to AZD1222 COVID-19 vaccine. Data came from immunoSEQ multiplex PCR; TCRdb stores just in-frame clones and leaves some out. The sample records more than 75,000 clones, around nine tenths being singletons. The input for sequencing was peripheral blood, taken on day 0 of AZD1222 vaccination. Receptor source: an adult in good health.

The chain carries TRBV4-3 and TRBJ2-7; perhaps TRBD2 as D (5 bases). Trimming removed 0 bases at V and 5 bases at J, with 17 bases between. This CDR3 has 16 residues. CDR1 is LGHNA, CDR2 YSLEER, per germline. The CDR3 coding sequence is TGCGCCAGCAGCCAAGATTATCTAACGAGGCGGGACGAGCAGTACTTC. This gives the protein CASSQDYLTRRDEQYF.

The table lists this clone with a few counts. The V and J genes are TRBV7-8 and TRBJ2-1; D gene uncertain. From germline, CDR1 is SGHVS and CDR2 FQNEAQ. The CDR3 consists of 15 residues. Trimming stripped 7 bases from V and 0 bases from J, with 13 bases between. The CDR3 sequence is CASTPGYSSYNEQFF. The CDR3 DNA is TGTGCCAGCACGCCTGGGTATAGCTCCTACAATGAGCAGTTCTTC.

The table lists this clone with a few counts. This chain uses TRBV6-5 with TRBJ1-2; D unresolved. Germline CDR1 reads MNHEY; CDR2 reads SVGAGI. V was clipped by 7 bases and J by 1 base, with 7 bases between them. The CDR3 consists of 12 residues. The CDR3 sequence is CASKADNYGYTF. The CDR3 bases are TGTGCCAGCAAGGCGGATAACTATGGCTACACCTTC.

In its sample, this clone was seen once. The rearrangement links TRBV6-5 to TRBJ1-2; D remains unclear. Germline CDR1 reads MNHEY; CDR2 reads SVGAGI. Trimming removed 6 bases at V and 3 bases at J, with 11 bases between. The CDR3 totals 13 residues. In nucleotides, the CDR3 is TGTGCCAGCAGCGCAGGCGGGTACTATGGCTACACCTTC. This codes for CASSAGGYYGYTF.

The gene calls are TRBV7-2 and TRBJ2-7; D is unresolved. The CDR3 covers 13 residues. With 4 bases removed from V and 8 bases from J, the gap between germline ends came to 15 bases. Germline V gene sequence: CDR1 SGHTA, CDR2 FQGNSA. The CDR3 coding sequence is TGTGCCAGCAGCTCATACAACAGCCCCCAGCAGTACTTC. Translated, it gives CASSSYNSPQQYF.

This clone was counted once. CDR3 region: CASSPGPGTEAFF. Written as DNA, the CDR3 is TGTGCCAGCAGCCCCGGGCCAGGGACTGAAGCTTTCTTT. This sequence joins TRBV7-3 and TRBJ1-1, with D perhaps TRBD1 (5 bases). Germline V gene sequence: CDR1 SGHTA, CDR2 FQGTGA. Trimming removed 5 bases from V and 5 bases from J, with 12 bases in between. This CDR3 is 13 amino acids long.

J is TRBJ2-2 and V is TRBV9, with D perhaps being TRBD1 or TRBD2 (5 bases each). CDR1 and CDR2 (germline): SGDLS, YYNGEE. CDR3 size: 16 residues. V dropped 0 bases and J dropped 2 bases, with 11 bases sitting between them. DNA for the CDR3: TGTGCCAGCAGCGTAGCTGGGACCGTAAACACCGGGGAGCTGTTTTTT. Translated: CASSVAGTVNTGELFF.

The chain links TRBV7-9 to TRBJ1-2; D remains unclear. Germline V lookup: CDR1 SEHNR, CDR2 FQNEAQ (reference sequence). The CDR3 spans 13 residues. Trimming left V 2 bases short and J 6 bases short, with 10 bases between. The CDR3 DNA follows: TGTGCCAGCAGCTTAACCCCGCCCCATGGCTACACCTTC. Residues: CASSLTPPHGYTF.

CDR3: CASSKTDTQYF. The DNA of the CDR3 is TGTGCCAGCAGTAAGACAGATACGCAGTATTTT. The V call is TRBV28, the J call TRBJ2-3; D is unresolved. The CDR3 is 11 residues long. CDR1 and CDR2 from the germline V gene are MDHEN and SYDVKM. The V gene lost 5 bases and the J gene lost 3 bases, with 3 bases spanning the gap.

This clone was detected only a few times. CDR3 DNA sequence: TGCGCCAGCAGTTCCGGAGGGGGTGCTGGAAACACCATATATTTT. This translates into CASSSGGGAGNTIYF. The V gene is TRBV5-1, the J gene TRBJ1-3, with D possibly being TRBD1 (6 bases). This CDR3 has 15 residues. CDR1 is SGHRS, CDR2 YFSETQ, per germline. V lost 5 bases, J lost 2 bases, and 14 bases lay in between.

In its sample, this clone was seen once. The rearrangement joins TRBV11-1 to TRBJ2-1, with 9 nucleotides matching TRBD2. The CDR3 is made up of 16 amino acids. V shed 6 bases, J shed 3 bases, and the junction held 9 bases outside the gene matches. Germline CDR1 SGHAT, CDR2 FQDESV (reference sequence). The CDR3 reads CASSPRRGGVYNEQFF. CDR3 nucleotides: TGTGCCAGCAGTCCCCGGCGGGGGGGGGTCTACAATGAGCAGTTCTTC.

The J gene is TRBJ1-1, the V gene TRBV9; D unclear. This CDR3 contains 13 residues. V was clipped by 2 bases and J by 2 bases, with 7 bases between them. Per the germline V gene, CDR1 is SGDLS and CDR2 is YYNGEE. Here the CDR3 reads CASSVGDNTEAFF. The CDR3 DNA reads as TGTGCCAGCAGCGTGGGAGACAACACTGAAGCTTTCTTT.

The CDR3 DNA is TGTGCCAGCAGCCATAAGACAGTTAACACGCAGTATTTT. Amino acid sequence: CASSHKTVNTQYF. The chain combines TRBV28 with TRBJ2-3, with a weak D call TRBD1 (5 bases). V was clipped by 6 bases and J by 9 bases, with 16 bases between them. CDR3 length equals 13 residues. The V gene's germline CDR1 is MDHEN and CDR2 SYDVKM.

This sequence joins TRBV6-5 and TRBJ1-4; 8 bases line up with TRBD1. From germline, CDR1 is MNHEY and CDR2 SVGAGI. After removal of 6 bases from V and 10 bases from J, the junction contained 7 bases not matched to a gene. There are 13 residues in the CDR3. The CDR3 reads CASRVDRERKLFF. CDR3 DNA: TGTGCCAGCAGAGTGGACAGGGAGCGAAAACTGTTTTTT.

The chain joins TRBV18 to TRBJ1-4; 8 bases map to TRBD1. Trimming removed 3 bases from V and 4 bases from J; junction bases left unmatched: 4. Germline V gives CDR1 KGHSH, CDR2 LQKENI. The CDR3 spans 15 residues. The CDR3 protein is CASSPGTGVNEKLFF. The CDR3 DNA is TGTGCCAGCTCACCCGGGACAGGCGTTAATGAAAAACTGTTTTTT.

The rearrangement links TRBV7-3 to TRBJ2-2, with a tentative D call TRBD2 (6 bases). This CDR3 spans 15 amino acids. Germline V gene sequence: CDR1 SGHTA, CDR2 FQGTGA. V was cut by 3 bases and J by 4 bases, with 12 bases left in between. CDR3 protein: CASSFGGAGTGELFF. The CDR3 DNA sequence: TGTGCCAGCAGCTTCGGCGGGGCGGGCACCGGGGAGCTGTTTTTT.

The rearrangement joins TRBV27 to TRBJ2-7, with D unresolved. The CDR3 totals 15 residues. Germline-derived CDR1 and CDR2 are MNHEY and SMNVEV (reference sequence). Between the trimmed V and J ends, which lost 1 base and 1 base, there was a span of 11 bases. The CDR3 DNA is TGTGCCAGCAGTTTATATTCTTCGCTTTCCTACGAGCAGTACTTC. Protein: CASSLYSSLSYEQYF.

The J gene is TRBJ1-2, the V gene TRBV4-1, with D unresolved. The germline CDR1 and CDR2 sequences are MGHRA and YSYEKL. V dropped 11 bases and J dropped 8 bases, with 21 bases sitting between them. This CDR3 region has 13 residues. CDR3 in DNA: TGCGCCTCCCAGGAAGGGCGAGGTGGGGGCTACACCTTC. It is translated as CASQEGRGGGYTF.

The chain uses TRBV7-2 and TRBJ2-5; 9 nucleotides match TRBD2. Germline lookup yields CDR1 SGHTA and CDR2 FQGNSA. Germline trimming cut 1 base from V and 5 bases from J; bases unmatched to any gene: 14. The CDR3 sequence is 18 residues long. The CDR3 DNA is TGTGCCAGCAGCTTAGTTCGTAGCGGGGGACCCAAGGTGGAGACCCAGTACTTC. As protein: CASSLVRSGGPKVETQYF.

Only one count was recorded for this clone. The DNA for the CDR3 is TGTGCCAGCAGCTTGAGGCAGGGGGATTCACCCCTCCACTTT. It yields the protein CASSLRQGDSPLHF. This sequence joins TRBV5-6 and TRBJ1-6; 7 nucleotides line up with TRBD1. V gave up 1 base and J gave up 8 bases; unmatched junction bases: 3. The length of the CDR3 is 14 residues. Germline V gives CDR1 SGHDT, CDR2 YYEEEE.

The chain recombines TRBV19 with TRBJ2-1; 9 nucleotides align to TRBD1. Germline CDR1 and CDR2: LNHDA and SQIVND (reference sequence). Unmatched junction bases numbered 11, after V lost 4 bases and J lost 4 bases. The CDR3 runs to 17 residues. CDR3 in amino acids: CASSTLYRGRQYNEQFF. The DNA of the CDR3 is TGTGCCAGTAGTACCCTGTACAGGGGGCGGCAATACAATGAGCAGTTCTTC. Full variable domain (rest looked up from reference TRBV19 and TRBJ2-1): DGGITQSPKYLFRKEGQNVTLSCEQNLNHDAMYWYRQDPGQGLRLIYYSQIVNDFQKGDIAEGYSVSREKKESFPLTVTSAQKNPTAFYLCASSTLYRGRQYNEQFFGPGTRLTVL.